This T cell receptor beta chain was sequenced during a study of T cell changes during pregnancy in multiple sclerosis. V was pared by 1 base and J by 3 bases, with 10 bases between. This CDR3 is 14 amino acids long. Germline lookup yields CDR1 SGHNT and CDR2 YYREEE (reference sequence). The method was immunoSEQ multiplex PCR; TCRdb's version includes in-frame clones alone and lacks a portion of them. The sample lists about 77,000 clones; approximately 90% were seen once. This chain links TRBV5-4 with TRBJ2-5; D perhaps matches TRBD1 (6 bases). The receptor's source is a female donor with multiple sclerosis, enrolled in a pregnancy study. Here the sequenced sample was peripheral blood, taken before pregnancy. CDR3 bases: TGTGCCAGCAGCTTGCACAGGGATGAAGAGACCCAGTACTTC. Translating it yields CASSLHRDEETQYF. Full variable domain (rest looked up from reference TRBV5-4 and TRBJ2-5): ETGVTQSPTHLIKTRGQQVTLRCSSQSGHNTVSWYQQALGQGPQFIFQYYREEENGRGNFPPRFSGLQFPNYSSELNVNALELDDSALYLCASSLHRDEETQYFGPGTRLLVL.